This T cell receptor (beta chain) was profiled in a study of shared clonotypes between healthy human individuals. Donors were healthy HIV-negative adults without recent acute infections or vaccinations. Donors, without exception, were Caucasian adults residing in Nashville, Tennessee. The CDR3 has 15 residues. V gave up 3 bases and J gave up 8 bases; unmatched junction bases: 8. The V gene's germline CDR1 is SNHLY and CDR2 FYNNEI. Here immunoSEQ multiplex PCR was the method, and the copy in TCRdb shows in-frame clones only, minus some. The data show 2,100,000 or so clones, nearly 97% seen once. Study conclusions and caveats: A handful of donors shared approximately 5% of their naive CD4 clonotypes. In general, naive subsets displayed greater estimated richness than memory subsets did.

Concerning this clone itself: The antigen remains unidentified.

V gene TRBV2 combines with J gene TRBJ2-1; 9 bases agree with TRBD2. The sample taken for sequencing was naive CD4+ T cells sorted from blood. Subset meaning: CD45RA+ positively selected. The TCR comes from a man aged 18 to 29 in good health. CDR3 loop: CASSDESGRSYEQFF. Written as DNA, the CDR3 is TGTGCCAGCAGTGACGAGAGCGGGAGGAGCTATGAGCAGTTCTTC.